The present TCR beta chain was sequenced within a study of T cells in localized non-small cell lung cancer. Study-wide results and caveats: In adjacent lung appeared a median about 57 of the top 100 tumor clones. T cell clonality was highest in uninvolved adjacent lung, above tumor. A denser population of T cells in blood accompanied longer overall survival.

V shed 5 bases and J 4 bases; nucleotides not matched to a gene: 13. Germline values: CDR1 MNHGY, CDR2 SAAAGT. This CDR3 contains 17 residues. A note on this clone: Its antigen remains unidentified.

Clones were sequenced by immunoSEQ multiplex PCR, and TCRdb holds only the in-frame ones, with some missing. Seen here are 7,000 to 7,500 clones, 23% observed once, and the top ten hold roughly 3.9%. The clonotype originates from a man between 35 and 75 years old with stage III squamous cell lung carcinoma. V usage is TRBV6-8 and J usage is TRBJ1-1; 10 positions agree with TRBD1. This specimen was lung tumor tissue, taken before any cancer treatment. This chain's CDR3 is CASSADRGPRGGTEAFF. CDR3 DNA sequence: TGTGCCAGCAGTGCCGACAGGGGGCCCAGGGGTGGCACTGAAGCTTTCTTT.